These 16 T cell receptor beta chains share one sample of origin, sequenced in a study of identical twins. MiXCR was run by TCRdb on the 5' RACE reads, yielding one entry per CDR3 protein. The sample holds 1.5 million to 2 million distinct CDR3 sequences; under 35% are singletons and the top ten take approximately 0.25%. Input material: cord blood. These receptor sequences come from a newborn girl in good health.

This clonotype came up a few times. This sequence joins TRBV27 and TRBJ1-1; no definite D call. V was trimmed by 3 bases and J by 3 bases, leaving 5 bases between them. Germline CDR1 MNHEY, CDR2 SMNVEV (reference sequence). The CDR3 has 12 residues. The CDR3 here is CASSLEDTEAFF. In DNA form, the CDR3 reads TGTGCCAGCAGTTTGGAGGACACTGAAGCTTTCTTT.

This chain uses TRBV3-1 with TRBJ2-3, with 13 nucleotides matching TRBD2. CDR3 size: 17 residues. The V gene end was trimmed by 3 bases and the J gene end by 5 bases; junction bases not matched to a gene: 8. From germline, CDR1 is LGHDT and CDR2 YNNKEL (reference sequence). The chain's CDR3 is CASSQPTSGGLVDTQYF. The DNA of the CDR3 is TGTGCCAGCAGCCAGCCGACTAGCGGGGGGCTTGTAGATACGCAGTATTTT.

Concerning this clonotype itself: It may be a read error: a sequence one base away is much more abundant. V is TRBV10-3 and J is TRBJ1-4; 7 nucleotides agree with TRBD1. CDR3 size: 15 residues. CDR1 is ENHRY and CDR2 is SYGVKD in the germline V gene. This CDR3 reads CAISGTGARNEELFF. CDR3 in DNA: TGTGCCATCAGTGGTACAGGGGCCCGAAATGAAGAACTGTTTTTT.

This clonotype occurred a few times. The CDR3 DNA reads TGCGCCAGCAGCTTGGCCCCAGGAAGTAACTATGGCTACACCTTC. This encodes CASSLAPGSNYGYTF. The chain couples TRBV5-1 to TRBJ1-2; unclear D gene. The CDR3 runs to 15 residues. V lost 0 bases to trimming and J lost 1 base, with 10 bases between them. CDR1 and CDR2 (germline): SGHRS, YFSETQ.

The rearrangement links TRBV18 to TRBJ1-1; a possible D gene is TRBD1 (6 bases). The V gene lost 2 bases and the J gene lost 4 bases, with 20 bases spanning the gap. Germline V lookup: CDR1 KGHSH, CDR2 LQKENI. The CDR3 contains 17 residues. CDR3: CASSPNALTRGFTEAFF. The CDR3, as DNA: TGTGCCAGCTCACCAAACGCCCTCACCAGGGGATTCACTGAAGCTTTCTTT.

V gene TRBV27 combines with J gene TRBJ1-6; D gene unclear. The ends were cut back, 2 bases at V and 1 base at J, with 6 bases in the middle. This CDR3 has 15 amino acids. Germline-derived CDR1 and CDR2 are MNHEY and SMNVEV (reference sequence). CDR3 residues: CASSLRLSYNSPLHF. The CDR3 DNA reads TGTGCCAGCAGTTTAAGACTTTCCTATAATTCACCCCTCCACTTT.

This chain joins TRBV16 and TRBJ1-2; TRBD1 is a possible D gene (6 bases). Trimming cost V 5 bases and J 2 bases, with 18 bases left between them. This CDR3 region has 16 residues. The germline V gene has CDR1 KGHSY and CDR2 FQNENV. The CDR3 loop reads CASSYWLQGRNYGYTF. For the CDR3, the DNA is TGTGCCAGCAGCTACTGGTTGCAGGGGAGGAACTATGGCTACACCTTC.

The chain couples TRBV20-1 to TRBJ1-3; D gene unclear. The CDR3 has 12 residues. V was cut by 3 bases and J by 4 bases, with 7 bases left in between. Germline V gene lookup returns CDR1 DFQATT and CDR2 SNEGSKA (reference sequence). Written as DNA, the CDR3 is TGCAGTGCTAGCTCAGCCGGAAACACCATATATTTT. Protein sequence: CSASSAGNTIYF.

This clonotype was counted a few times. This sequence joins TRBV10-3 and TRBJ1-5; 8 bases agree with TRBD1. CDR1 and CDR2 from the germline V gene are ENHRY and SYGVKD. The J segment lost 3 bases and the V segment lost 2 bases, leaving 6 bases of the junction unmatched. The CDR3 length is 16 residues. CDR3 nucleotides: TGTGCCATCAGTGAGACAGGGGGAAGTGTCAATCAGCCCCAGCATTTT. This sequence encodes CAISETGGSVNQPQHF.

V is TRBV19 and J is TRBJ1-2, with TRBD1 matching over 12 bases. This CDR3 is built from 15 residues. Germline V gene data show CDR1 as LNHDA and CDR2 as SQIVND (reference sequence). J was trimmed by 4 bases and V by 9 bases; bases with no gene match: 9. The CDR3: CASRGQGALAYGYTF. The CDR3 coding sequence is TGTGCCAGCAGGGGACAGGGGGCTCTGGCCTATGGCTACACCTTC.

The chain has TRBV12-3 or TRBV12-4 and TRBJ2-1, with TRBD1 matching over 7 bases. Trimming cost V 6 bases and J 5 bases; bases outside gene matches: 10. The CDR3 consists of 15 residues. CDR3 nucleotide sequence: TGTGCCAGCAGCCAGCGACAGGGAAGGGACAATGAGCAGTTCTTC. It specifies CASSQRQGRDNEQFF.

The V gene is TRBV29-1, the J gene TRBJ2-2; D ambiguous. Germline V lookup: CDR1 SQVTM, CDR2 ANQGSEA. This CDR3 is built from 12 residues. Trimming took 0 bases from V and 7 from J, leaving 6 bases between them. CDR3 sequence reads: CSVEEGNGELFF. CDR3 sequence (DNA): TGCAGCGTTGAAGAGGGGAACGGGGAGCTGTTTTTT.

This clonotype occurred many times. J is TRBJ2-4 and V is TRBV6-5, with D perhaps matching TRBD1 or TRBD2 (5 bases each). Germline loops: CDR1 MNHEY, CDR2 SVGAGI. V was cut by 6 bases and J by 3 bases, with 12 bases left in between. The CDR3 extends over 14 amino acids. The CDR3 DNA is TGTGCCAGCAGCCCCGGGACGGTCAAAAACATTCAGTACTTC. It is translated as CASSPGTVKNIQYF.

This clonotype was found a few times. J is TRBJ2-1 and V is TRBV12-3 or TRBV12-4, with D tentatively TRBD1 (6 bases). The CDR3 sequence is 12 residues long. Trimming removed 6 bases at V and 12 bases at J, with 15 bases between. CDR3 coding DNA: TGTGCCAGCAGCCCTACAGGGATCGGGCAGTTCTTC. It specifies CASSPTGIGQFF.

The chain uses TRBV6-2 or TRBV6-3 and TRBJ1-1; D is unclear. V was trimmed by 11 bases and J by 0 bases, leaving 13 bases between them. CDR1 and CDR2 (germline): MNHEY, SVGEGT. The CDR3 is 13 residues long. The CDR3 loop reads CAGGWVLNTEAFF. CDR3 nucleotides: TGTGCCGGCGGGTGGGTTCTGAACACTGAAGCTTTCTTT.

This clonotype was detected only a few times. The CDR3 nucleotides are TGTGCCAGCAGCTGGGACTTCCCGGGAGATACGCAGTATTTT. Amino acid sequence: CASSWDFPGDTQYF. This chain links TRBV7-9 with TRBJ2-3, with D perhaps matching TRBD2 (6 bases). Germline CDR1 is SEHNR and CDR2 is FQNEAQ (reference sequence). The CDR3 is made up of 14 amino acids. Deletions cut 4 bases from V and 5 bases from J, with 13 bases between.